The clone carrying this T cell receptor beta chain has at least ten counts. This sample is drawn from a study of regulatory T cells in long-lasting Graves disease. Time point of the sample: persistent/refractory GD, antithyroid drugs over 5 years with positive TRAb. The authors made the TCR library using RNA they extracted from PBMCs. HTBI primers from iRepertoire and Arm-PCR of CDR3 regions yielded the TCR beta libraries. TCRdb analysed the multiplex PCR reads with MiXCR anew, one entry per CDR3 protein. The sample has some 280,000 distinct CDR3 sequences; 22% are singletons. This CDR3 spans 15 amino acids. V shed 2 bases and J shed 5 bases, with 15 bases lying between them. CDR1 and CDR2 from the germline V gene are LGHNA and YNFKEQ.

J is TRBJ2-5 and V is TRBV4-2; D not resolved. The receptor's source is a female donor with Graves disease. This specimen consisted of peripheral blood mononuclear cells (PBMCs), obtained when the disease was refractory, from a patient treated with antithyroid drugs. The chain's CDR3 is CASSQNPSEAETQYF. The CDR3 region has the DNA TGTGCCAGCAGCCAAAACCCCTCTGAGGCGGAGACCCAGTACTTC.